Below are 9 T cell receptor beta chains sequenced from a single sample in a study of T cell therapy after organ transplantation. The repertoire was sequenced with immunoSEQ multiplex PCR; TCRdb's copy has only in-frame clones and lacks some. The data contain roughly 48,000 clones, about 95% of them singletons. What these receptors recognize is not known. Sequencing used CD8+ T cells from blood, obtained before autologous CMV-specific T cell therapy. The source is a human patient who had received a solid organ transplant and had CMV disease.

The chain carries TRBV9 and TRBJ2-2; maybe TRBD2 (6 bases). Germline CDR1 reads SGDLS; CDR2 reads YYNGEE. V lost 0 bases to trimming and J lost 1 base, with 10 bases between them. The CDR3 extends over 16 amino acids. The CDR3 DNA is TGTGCCAGCAGCGTAGCGGGGCGGGGGAACACCGGGGAGCTGTTTTTT. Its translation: CASSVAGRGNTGELFF. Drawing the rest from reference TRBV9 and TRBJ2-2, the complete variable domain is DSGVTQTPKHLITATGQRVTLRCSPRSGDLSVYWYQQSLDQGLQFLIQYYNGEERAKGNILERFSAQQFPDLHSELNLSSLELGDSALYFCASSVAGRGNTGELFFGEGSRLTVL.

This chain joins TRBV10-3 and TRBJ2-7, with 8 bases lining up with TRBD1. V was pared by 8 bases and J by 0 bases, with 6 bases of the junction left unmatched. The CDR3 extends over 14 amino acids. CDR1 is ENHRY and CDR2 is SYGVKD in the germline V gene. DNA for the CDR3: TGTGCCATCCGGACAGGGCTTGGCTCCTACGAGCAGTACTTC. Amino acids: CAIRTGLGSYEQYF.

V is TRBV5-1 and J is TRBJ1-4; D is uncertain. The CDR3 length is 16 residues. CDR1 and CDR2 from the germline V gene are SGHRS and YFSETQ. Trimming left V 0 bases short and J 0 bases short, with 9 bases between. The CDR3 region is CASSLALKATNEKLFF. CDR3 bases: TGCGCCAGCAGCTTGGCCCTCAAAGCAACTAATGAAAAACTGTTTTTT.

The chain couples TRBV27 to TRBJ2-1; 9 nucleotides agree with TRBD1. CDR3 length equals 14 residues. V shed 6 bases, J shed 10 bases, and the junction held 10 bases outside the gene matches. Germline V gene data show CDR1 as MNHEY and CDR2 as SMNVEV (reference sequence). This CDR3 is CASSLLGTGYEQFF. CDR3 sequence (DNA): TGTGCCAGCAGCCTCCTTGGGACAGGGTACGAGCAGTTCTTC.

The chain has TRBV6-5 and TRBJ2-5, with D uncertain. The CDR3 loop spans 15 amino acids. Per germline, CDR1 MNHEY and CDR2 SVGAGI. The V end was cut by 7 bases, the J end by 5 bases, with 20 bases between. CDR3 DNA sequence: TGTGCCAGCACCCCTATGTGGGGTTTGGGGGAGACCCAGTACTTC. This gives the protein CASTPMWGLGETQYF.

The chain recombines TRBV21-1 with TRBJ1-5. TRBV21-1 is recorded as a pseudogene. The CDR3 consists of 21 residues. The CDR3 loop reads CASSKAYRHRVQRGSNQPQHF. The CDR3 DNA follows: TGTGCCAGCAGCAAAGCTTATCGGCACCGAGTGCAGAGAGGCAGCAATCAGCCCCAGCATTTT.

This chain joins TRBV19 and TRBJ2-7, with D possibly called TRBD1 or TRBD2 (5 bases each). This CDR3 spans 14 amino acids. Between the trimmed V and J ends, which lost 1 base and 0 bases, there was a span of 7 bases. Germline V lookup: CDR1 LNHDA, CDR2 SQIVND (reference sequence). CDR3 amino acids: CASSIVGTSYEQYF. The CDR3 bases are TGTGCCAGTAGTATAGTGGGGACCTCCTACGAGCAGTACTTC.

This CDR3 reads CASSQDSWEDTQYF. The CDR3 DNA is TGCGCCAGCAGCCAAGATAGTTGGGAAGATACGCAGTATTTT. The V gene is TRBV4-1, the J gene TRBJ2-3; D ambiguous. Per the germline V gene, CDR1 is MGHRA and CDR2 is YSYEKL. This CDR3 comprises 14 residues. The ends were cut back, 0 bases at V and 5 bases at J, with 9 bases in the middle.

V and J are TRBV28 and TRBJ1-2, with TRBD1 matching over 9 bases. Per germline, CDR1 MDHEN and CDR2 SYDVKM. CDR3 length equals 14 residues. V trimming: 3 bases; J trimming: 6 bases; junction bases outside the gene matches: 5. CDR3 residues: CASSFPQGADGYTF. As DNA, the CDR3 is TGTGCCAGCAGTTTCCCACAGGGGGCCGATGGCTACACCTTC.